The 24 T cell receptor beta chains given below trace back to one sample, sequenced in a study of blood T cell repertoires in COVID-19. Assay used: immunoSEQ multiplex PCR; TCRdb lists only in-frame clones, some missing. The table includes 150,000 to 200,000 clones, about 81% detected once. Sequenced input: peripheral blood. These receptor sequences come from an elderly woman with COVID-19, enrolled during active disease.

The chain joins TRBV10-3 to TRBJ1-6, with 9 bases fitting TRBD1. This CDR3 is 13 amino acids long. J gave up 5 bases and V 11 bases, and 4 bases lay outside the gene matches. Germline CDR1 is ENHRY and CDR2 is SYGVKD. CDR3 nucleotide sequence: TGTGCCTCCCGGGACAGGGATAATTCACCCCTCCACTTT. It yields the protein CASRDRDNSPLHF.

The table lists this clone with a count of one. The V and J genes are TRBV11-2 and TRBJ2-3; D unresolved. Germline V gives CDR1 SGHAT, CDR2 FQNNGV. Between the trimmed V and J ends, which lost 5 bases and 5 bases, there was a span of 14 bases. This CDR3 spans 14 amino acids. Written as DNA, the CDR3 is TGTGCCAGCAGCCCCGAACCCAGTCGAGATACGCAGTATTTT. Amino acids: CASSPEPSRDTQYF. Full variable domain (outside the CDR3, taken from reference TRBV11-2 and TRBJ2-3): EAGVAQSPRYKIIEKRQSVAFWCNPISGHATLYWYQQILGQGPKLLIQFQNNGVVDDSQLPKDRFSAERLKGVDSTLKIQPAKLEDSAVYLCASSPEPSRDTQYFGPGTRLTVL.

The chain joins TRBV4-2 to TRBJ1-1, with a weak D call TRBD1 (6 bases). Trimming left V 1 base short and J 0 bases short, with 15 bases between. There are 17 residues in the CDR3. Germline V lookup: CDR1 LGHNA, CDR2 YNFKEQ. Here the CDR3 reads CASSQVFKGHLNTEAFF. The CDR3 nucleotides are TGTGCCAGCAGCCAAGTCTTTAAGGGACACCTGAACACTGAAGCTTTCTTT.

CDR3 in DNA: TGCGCCAGCAGCCAAGGTGTCCTTCGGCGGGACGCCGGATACAATGAGCAGTTCTTC. Its translation is CASSQGVLRRDAGYNEQFF. This rearrangement joins TRBV4-1 to TRBJ2-1; possibly TRBD2 for D (6 bases). Trimming shortened V by 1 base and J by 4 bases, and 23 bases separated the two germline ends. Germline V gives CDR1 MGHRA, CDR2 YSYEKL. This CDR3 comprises 19 residues.

The chain employs TRBV11-2 and TRBJ2-1, with D possibly matching TRBD2 (6 bases). The germline CDR1 and CDR2 sequences are SGHAT and FQNNGV. The CDR3 totals 15 residues. Trimming pared 5 bases from V and 0 bases from J, leaving 11 bases between. The CDR3 protein is CASSGGLSSYNEQFF. In nucleotides, the CDR3 is TGTGCCAGCAGCGGGGGACTTAGCTCCTACAATGAGCAGTTCTTC.

This rearrangement joins TRBV5-1 to TRBJ2-3; 8 nucleotides line up with TRBD2. CDR3 length equals 15 residues. The germline gives CDR1 SGHRS, CDR2 YFSETQ. J gave up 0 bases and V 4 bases, and 4 bases lay outside the gene matches. The CDR3 sequence is CASSNSGASTDTQYF. The CDR3 DNA is TGCGCCAGCAGCAATAGCGGGGCTAGCACAGATACGCAGTATTTT.

The rearrangement uses TRBV24-1 and TRBJ1-2; 8 nucleotides line up with TRBD1. The trim removed 11 bases at V and 2 bases at J, leaving 9 bases unmatched. This CDR3 region has 14 residues. The germline V gene has CDR1 KGHDR and CDR2 SFDVKD. Written as DNA, the CDR3 is TGTGCCATTGCCGGGACAGGTGAAAACTATGGCTACACCTTC. Protein product: CAIAGTGENYGYTF.

V gene TRBV5-1 combines with J gene TRBJ2-1, with a possible D match to TRBD2 (6 bases). This CDR3 is built from 15 residues. From germline, CDR1 is SGHRS and CDR2 YFSETQ. V was cut by 5 bases and J by 1 base, with 13 bases left in between. CDR3 coding DNA: TGCGCCAGCAGTTTTGACGGGGGATCCTACAATGAGCAGTTCTTC. Protein: CASSFDGGSYNEQFF.

The chain employs TRBV19 and TRBJ2-1, with TRBD1 identical over 8 bases. The CDR3 runs to 17 residues. Trimming took 5 bases from V and 4 from J; bases not matched to a gene: 13. The V gene's germline CDR1 is LNHDA and CDR2 SQIVND (reference sequence). The DNA of the CDR3 is TGTGCCAGTAGTCGGGACAGGATGGAGGGAGCATACAATGAGCAGTTCTTC. This encodes CASSRDRMEGAYNEQFF.

This clone has only one observation. The CDR3 is CAWSEEGNQPQHF. The CDR3 DNA is TGTGCCTGGTCAGAAGAAGGCAATCAGCCCCAGCATTTT. The gene calls are TRBV30 and TRBJ1-5, with D unclear. Germline values: CDR1 GTSNPN, CDR2 SVGIG (reference sequence). Trimming stripped 5 bases from V and 2 bases from J, with 10 bases between. The CDR3 runs 13 residues.

This rearrangement joins TRBV13 to TRBJ1-1; possibly TRBD1 for D (5 bases). V shed 5 bases and J shed 2 bases, with 15 bases lying between them. Germline assignment: CDR1 PRHDT and CDR2 FYEKMQ (reference sequence). The CDR3 length is 15 residues. This CDR3 reads CASSDHTGSNTEAFF. The DNA of the CDR3 is TGTGCCAGCAGCGACCACACAGGTTCCAACACTGAAGCTTTCTTT.

The rearrangement links TRBV5-1 to TRBJ2-7; maybe TRBD2 (5 bases). Per the germline V gene, CDR1 is SGHRS and CDR2 is YFSETQ. The V end lost 0 bases, the J end lost 0 bases, and 7 bases lay between the germline ends. This CDR3 spans 14 amino acids. Written as DNA, the CDR3 is TGCGCCAGCAGCTTGGGGGGAGACTCCTACGAGCAGTACTTC. It specifies CASSLGGDSYEQYF.

The chain has TRBV4-1 and TRBJ2-2; TRBD2 might be the D (7 bases). V lost 10 bases and J lost 3, with 24 bases in between. This CDR3 contains 17 residues. From germline, CDR1 is MGHRA and CDR2 YSYEKL. The CDR3 DNA reads TGCGCCACCTCACCGGGACGCGGGGGCTTCGACACCGGGGAGCTGTTTTTT. This sequence encodes CATSPGRGGFDTGELFF.

The chain has TRBV19 and TRBJ2-7; 12 positions match TRBD1. Germline CDR1 reads LNHDA; CDR2 reads SQIVND (reference sequence). After removal of 5 bases from V and 6 bases from J, the junction contained 8 bases not matched to a gene. This CDR3 is built from 15 residues. Written as DNA, the CDR3 is TGTGCCAGTAGTCCCGCAAGGGACAGGGGGCTCGAGCAGTACTTC. It is translated as CASSPARDRGLEQYF. Using reference TRBV19 and TRBJ2-7 for the parts outside the CDR3, the full variable domain is DGGITQSPKYLFRKEGQNVTLSCEQNLNHDAMYWYRQDPGQGLRLIYYSQIVNDFQKGDIAEGYSVSREKKESFPLTVTSAQKNPTAFYLCASSPARDRGLEQYFGPGTRLTVT.

The chain joins TRBV5-1 to TRBJ2-7, with D tentatively TRBD2 (7 bases). The V gene lost 4 bases and the J gene lost 4 bases, with 21 bases spanning the gap. The germline gives CDR1 SGHRS, CDR2 YFSETQ. This CDR3 comprises 16 residues. For the CDR3, the DNA is TGCGCCAGCAGCCTACTTACGGGGGGCTCCCCTTACGAGCAGTACTTC. Translated, it gives CASSLLTGGSPYEQYF.

The chain combines TRBV12-3 or TRBV12-4 with TRBJ1-5, with a tentative D call TRBD1 (6 bases). Between the trimmed V and J ends, which lost 3 bases and 5 bases, there was a span of 8 bases. The CDR3 totals 13 residues. CDR3 sequence (DNA): TGTGCCAGCAGTTTGTACAGGGATCAGCCCCAGCATTTT. It is translated as CASSLYRDQPQHF.

This clone was counted between two and nine times. The chain combines TRBV19 with TRBJ2-1, with 10 bases fitting TRBD2. This CDR3 spans 18 amino acids. The V gene end was trimmed by 2 bases and the J gene end by 3 bases; junction bases not matched to a gene: 10. Germline CDR1 and CDR2: LNHDA and SQIVND (reference sequence). CDR3 in amino acids: CASSIILAGVLGYNEQFF. Here the CDR3 DNA reads TGTGCCAGTAGTATAATCCTAGCGGGAGTGTTAGGCTACAATGAGCAGTTCTTC. Based on the CDR3 plus reference TRBV19 and TRBJ2-1, the full variable domain is DGGITQSPKYLFRKEGQNVTLSCEQNLNHDAMYWYRQDPGQGLRLIYYSQIVNDFQKGDIAEGYSVSREKKESFPLTVTSAQKNPTAFYLCASSIILAGVLGYNEQFFGPGTRLTVL.

This clone showed up just once. The chain has TRBV9 and TRBJ2-7; D may be TRBD2 (6 bases). The CDR3 is 14 amino acids. Trimming took 0 bases from V and 3 from J, leaving 10 bases between them. Germline V gene data show CDR1 as SGDLS and CDR2 as YYNGEE. CDR3 coding DNA: TGTGCCAGCAGCGTAGCGGGGGAACACTACGAGCAGTACTTC. Translating gives CASSVAGEHYEQYF. Combining the CDR3 with reference TRBV9 and TRBJ2-7 gives the whole variable domain DSGVTQTPKHLITATGQRVTLRCSPRSGDLSVYWYQQSLDQGLQFLIQYYNGEERAKGNILERFSAQQFPDLHSELNLSSLELGDSALYFCASSVAGEHYEQYFGPGTRLTVT.

This clone was found once. The chain has TRBV27 and TRBJ1-1; 7 nucleotides align to TRBD1. Looked up from germline, CDR1 is MNHEY and CDR2 is SMNVEV (reference sequence). The CDR3 consists of 15 residues. Trimming at V came to 3 bases and at J to 1 base, leaving 5 bases not matched to a gene. The CDR3 sequence is CASSFWTGSNTEAFF. CDR3 sequence (DNA): TGTGCCAGCAGTTTTTGGACAGGATCGAACACTGAAGCTTTCTTT.

This clone has a count of ten or more. The chain joins TRBV7-2 to TRBJ2-3; TRBD2 agrees at 11 bases. The CDR3 is 14 amino acids. Losses at the gene ends were 5 bases for V and 5 bases for J; bases not matched to a gene: 3. CDR1 and CDR2 (germline): SGHTA, FQGNSA. As DNA, the CDR3 is TGTGCCAGCAGCCCTACTAGCGGGAGAGATACGCAGTATTTT. This encodes CASSPTSGRDTQYF.

The chain links TRBV11-2 to TRBJ2-1, with TRBD1 matching 8 bases. Per germline, CDR1 SGHAT and CDR2 FQNNGV. V was clipped by 2 bases and J by 3 bases; unmatched bases: 3. The CDR3 is 15 amino acids. The CDR3 protein is CASSLRTGLYNEQFF. CDR3 nucleotides: TGTGCCAGCAGCTTAAGGACAGGGCTCTACAATGAGCAGTTCTTC.

The V and J genes are TRBV18 and TRBJ2-7, with 12 bases lining up with TRBD1. Germline CDR1 is KGHSH and CDR2 is LQKENI. V lost 8 bases and J lost 0; bases outside the gene matches: 14. The CDR3 is 18 residues long. The CDR3 region is CASAGGTGGKGSSYEQYF. The DNA of the CDR3 is TGTGCCAGCGCGGGCGGGACAGGGGGCAAAGGAAGCTCCTACGAGCAGTACTTC.

This clone was seen just once. The rearrangement joins TRBV6-1 to TRBJ2-5, with 14 nucleotides matching TRBD2. The V and J ends lost 4 bases and 2 bases, in that order; junction bases with no gene match: 9. The V gene's germline CDR1 is MNHNS and CDR2 SASEGT. CDR3 length: 18 amino acids. CDR3 DNA: TGTGCCAGCAGTGTGTCGGGACTAGCGGGAGCTGGGCAAGAGACCCAGTACTTC. Translation gives CASSVSGLAGAGQETQYF.

The genes are TRBV6-5 and TRBJ2-3; 7 bases are a match to TRBD2. The CDR3 has 15 amino acids. CDR1 is MNHEY, CDR2 SVGAGI, per germline. With V trimmed by 6 bases and J by 1 base, 7 bases remained unmatched. The chain's CDR3 is CASSPLADGTDTQYF. The CDR3 DNA reads as TGTGCCAGCAGCCCCCTAGCGGACGGCACAGATACGCAGTATTTT.